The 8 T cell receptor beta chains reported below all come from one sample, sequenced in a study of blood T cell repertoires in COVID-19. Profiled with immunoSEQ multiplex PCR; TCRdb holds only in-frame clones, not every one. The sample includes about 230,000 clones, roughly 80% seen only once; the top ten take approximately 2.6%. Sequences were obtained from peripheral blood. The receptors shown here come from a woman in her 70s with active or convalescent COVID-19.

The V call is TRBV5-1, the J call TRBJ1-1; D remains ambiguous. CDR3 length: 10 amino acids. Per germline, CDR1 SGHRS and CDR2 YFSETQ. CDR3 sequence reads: CAPEGPEAFF. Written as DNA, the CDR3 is TGCGCGCCAGAGGGTCCTGAAGCTTTCTTT.

CDR3 in DNA: TGTGCCATAGTTGACAGGGCAAGAGATTCACCCCTCCACTTT. This encodes CAIVDRARDSPLHF. The chain employs TRBV6-5 and TRBJ1-6; 7 bases are a match to TRBD1. The CDR3 runs 14 residues. With V trimmed by 10 bases and J by 8 bases, 11 bases remained unmatched. Germline assignment: CDR1 MNHEY and CDR2 SVGAGI.

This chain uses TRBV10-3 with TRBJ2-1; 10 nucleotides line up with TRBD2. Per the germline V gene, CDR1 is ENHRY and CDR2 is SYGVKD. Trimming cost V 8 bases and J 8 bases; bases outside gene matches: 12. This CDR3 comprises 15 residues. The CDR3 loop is CAIGASGRLNDEQFF. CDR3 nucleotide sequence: TGTGCCATCGGGGCTAGCGGGAGATTAAACGATGAGCAGTTCTTC.

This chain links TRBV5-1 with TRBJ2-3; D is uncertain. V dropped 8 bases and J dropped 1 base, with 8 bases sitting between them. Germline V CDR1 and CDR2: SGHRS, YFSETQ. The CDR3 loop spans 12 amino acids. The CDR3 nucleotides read TGCGCCAGGCTCGTAGGCACAGATACGCAGTATTTT. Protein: CARLVGTDTQYF.

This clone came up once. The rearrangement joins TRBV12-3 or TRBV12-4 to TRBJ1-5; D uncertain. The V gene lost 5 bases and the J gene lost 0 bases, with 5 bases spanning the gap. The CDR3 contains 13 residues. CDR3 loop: CASSRGSNQPQHF. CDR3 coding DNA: TGTGCCAGCAGTAGAGGTAGCAATCAGCCCCAGCATTTT.

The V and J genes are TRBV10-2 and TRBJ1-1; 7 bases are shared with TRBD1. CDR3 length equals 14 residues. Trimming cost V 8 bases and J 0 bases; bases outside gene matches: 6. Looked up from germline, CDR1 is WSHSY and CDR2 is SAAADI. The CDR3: CASADRWVNTEAFF. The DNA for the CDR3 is TGCGCCAGCGCGGACAGGTGGGTGAACACTGAAGCTTTCTTT.

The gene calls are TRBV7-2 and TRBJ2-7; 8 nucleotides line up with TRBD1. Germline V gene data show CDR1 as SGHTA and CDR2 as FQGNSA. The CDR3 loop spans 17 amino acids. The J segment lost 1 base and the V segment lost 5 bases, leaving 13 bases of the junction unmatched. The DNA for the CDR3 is TGTGCCAGCAGCCTTCGGGGAAAGGGGGACAGGTCCTACGAGCAGTACTTC. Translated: CASSLRGKGDRSYEQYF.

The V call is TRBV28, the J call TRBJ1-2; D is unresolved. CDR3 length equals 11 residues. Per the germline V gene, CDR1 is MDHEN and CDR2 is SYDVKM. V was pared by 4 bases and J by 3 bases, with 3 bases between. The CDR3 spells CASSSDYGYTF. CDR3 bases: TGTGCCAGCAGTTCCGACTATGGCTACACCTTC.